One and the same sample provided the 23 T cell receptor beta chains below, sequenced in a study of blood T cell repertoires in COVID-19. Only in-frame clones appear in the TCRdb table, and some are missing; sequencing was by immunoSEQ multiplex PCR. The sample consists of 150,000 to 200,000 clones, 60% to 80% of them appearing once. The sample consisted of peripheral blood. The receptors were gathered from a man aged 60-69 years with active or convalescent COVID-19.

This clone was seen more than once but under ten times. CDR3 sequence: CASSGQGGSNQPQHF. Written as DNA, the CDR3 is TGTGCCAGCTCGGGACAGGGGGGGTCAAATCAGCCCCAGCATTTT. This rearrangement joins TRBV7-9 to TRBJ1-5, with 11 nucleotides matching TRBD1. The CDR3 spans 15 residues. V dropped 8 bases and J dropped 4; count of bases not matched to a gene: 7. Germline V gene sequence: CDR1 SEHNR, CDR2 FQNEAQ (reference sequence).

This clone is a singleton in its sample. The chain recombines TRBV10-2 with TRBJ2-7; D ambiguous. The CDR3 contains 16 residues. Trimming took 4 bases from V and 0 from J, leaving 16 bases between them. Germline V lookup: CDR1 WSHSY, CDR2 SAAADI. The CDR3 DNA sequence: TGCGCCAGCAGTGCTCTAAATACTGTGATCTCCTACGAGCAGTACTTC. Translated: CASSALNTVISYEQYF.

The chain combines TRBV28 with TRBJ1-2; 8 bases agree with TRBD1. The CDR3 has 12 residues. Trimming cost V 6 bases and J 4 bases; bases outside gene matches: 1. CDR1 and CDR2 from the germline V gene are MDHEN and SYDVKM. This chain's CDR3 is CASSGQGYGYTF. The CDR3 DNA sequence: TGTGCCAGCAGCGGACAGGGCTATGGCTACACCTTC.

This clone appeared a single time. The gene calls are TRBV6-6 and TRBJ1-4; 8 bases are a match to TRBD1. Germline V gene lookup returns CDR1 MNHNY and CDR2 SVGAGI (reference sequence). There are 14 residues in the CDR3. V was clipped by 5 bases and J by 7 bases; unmatched bases: 6. The DNA of the CDR3 is TGTGCCAGCAGTATCCAGGGGGCGGGTGAAAAACTGTTTTTT. Translating gives CASSIQGAGEKLFF.

In nucleotides, the CDR3 is TGTACCACGGCGGGTTCAAATTCACCCCTCCACTTT. As protein: CTTAGSNSPLHF. This chain joins TRBV28 and TRBJ1-6; D unresolved. Germline V gene data show CDR1 as MDHEN and CDR2 as SYDVKM. The CDR3 runs 12 residues. Supplemented by reference TRBV28 and TRBJ1-6, the full variable domain reads DVKVTQSSRYLVKRTGEKVFLECVQDMDHENMFWYRQDPGLGLRLIYFSYDVKMKEKGDIPEGYSVSREKKERFSLILESASTNQTSMYLCTTAGSNSPLHFGNGTRLTVT.

The CDR3 loop is CASSPRLPRLSSGANVLTF. Written as DNA, the CDR3 is TGTGCCAGCTCACCGAGGCTGCCTCGCCTCTCCTCTGGGGCCAACGTCCTGACTTTC. The V gene is TRBV18, the J gene TRBJ2-6; D gene uncertain. Trimming stripped 3 bases from V and 0 bases from J, with 18 bases between. Germline lookup yields CDR1 KGHSH and CDR2 LQKENI. CDR3 length: 19 residues.

V usage is TRBV11-2 and J usage is TRBJ2-7; 7 positions agree with TRBD2. The germline V gene has CDR1 SGHAT and CDR2 FQNNGV. This CDR3 comprises 13 residues. The trim removed 5 bases at V and 3 bases at J, leaving 4 bases unmatched. The CDR3 coding sequence is TGTGCCAGCAGCCGGGACTATAACTACGAGCAGTACTTC. Its protein is CASSRDYNYEQYF.

This rearrangement joins TRBV7-9 to TRBJ1-1, with 7 bases lining up with TRBD1. The CDR3 runs 14 residues. CDR1 and CDR2 from the germline V gene are SEHNR and FQNEAQ (reference sequence). The junction had 3 bases not matched to a gene; V was cut back by 2 bases and J by 3 bases. The CDR3 DNA reads as TGTGCCAGCAGCTTAAAGGGGGCCGACACTGAAGCTTTCTTT. It is translated as CASSLKGADTEAFF.

The chain recombines TRBV2 with TRBJ1-4; 8 positions match TRBD1. The CDR3 consists of 15 residues. The germline CDR1 and CDR2 sequences are SNHLY and FYNNEI. Unmatched junction bases numbered 11, after V lost 6 bases and J lost 8 bases. DNA for the CDR3: TGTGCCAGCAGGCACTTGGACAGGGTCGGGGAAAAACTGTTTTTT. This translates into CASRHLDRVGEKLFF.

The chain couples TRBV28 to TRBJ2-7; D possibly corresponds to TRBD2 (6 bases). The CDR3 is 15 amino acids. The V end was cut by 7 bases, the J end by 2 bases, with 18 bases between. In germline, CDR1 is MDHEN, CDR2 SYDVKM. CDR3 coding DNA: TGTGCCAGCACCATCCCACGGGACTCTACCTACGAGCAGTACTTC. Translated: CASTIPRDSTYEQYF.

This rearrangement joins TRBV28 to TRBJ2-7; tentatively, D is TRBD2 (5 bases). This CDR3 region has 15 residues. V lost 6 bases, J lost 3 bases, and 18 bases lay in between. Germline V gene lookup returns CDR1 MDHEN and CDR2 SYDVKM. CDR3 coding DNA: TGTGCCAGCAGCCAGCCAGGATACGGGGACTACGAGCAGTACTTC. Protein product: CASSQPGYGDYEQYF. The variable domain in full, with the rest retrieved from reference TRBV28 and TRBJ2-7, is DVKVTQSSRYLVKRTGEKVFLECVQDMDHENMFWYRQDPGLGLRLIYFSYDVKMKEKGDIPEGYSVSREKKERFSLILESASTNQTSMYLCASSQPGYGDYEQYFGPGTRLTVT.

The CDR3 loop reads CASSLGQGSNEKLFF. Here the CDR3 DNA reads TGTGCCAGCAGCTTAGGGCAGGGTTCTAATGAAAAACTGTTTTTT. The V gene is TRBV7-7, the J gene TRBJ1-4; a possible D gene is TRBD1 (5 bases). CDR1 is SSHAT and CDR2 is FNYEAQ in the germline V gene (reference sequence). This CDR3 has 15 residues. V was clipped by 1 base and J by 3 bases, with 9 bases between them.

V gene TRBV4-2 combines with J gene TRBJ2-1; tentatively, D is TRBD2 (5 bases). The V end was cut by 1 base, the J end by 7 bases, with 11 bases between. Germline V CDR1 and CDR2: LGHNA, YNFKEQ. CDR3 length: 14 amino acids. CDR3 sequence reads: CASSQGRGPNEQFF. The CDR3 DNA reads TGTGCCAGCAGCCAAGGGCGCGGGCCGAATGAGCAGTTCTTC.

The chain has TRBV21-1 and TRBJ2-3; TRBD2 reflects the table's D call only, with no check against the DNA. TRBV21-1 is noted as a pseudogene. The CDR3 spans 17 residues. As DNA, the CDR3 is TGTGCCAGCAGCAGAGATAGCGGGAGAGGATGGACAGATACGCAGTATTTT. Amino acids: CASSRDSGRGWTDTQYF.

The V call is TRBV11-3, the J call TRBJ2-1; D is unclear. Trimming took 5 bases from V and 9 from J, leaving 17 bases between them. The CDR3 runs 14 residues. Germline V lookup: CDR1 SGHNT, CDR2 YENEEA. In nucleotides, the CDR3 is TGTGCCAGCAGCGCGTCCGGGTTCACTGCTGAGCAGTTCTTC. Protein sequence: CASSASGFTAEQFF. Together with reference TRBV11-3 and TRBJ2-1, the CDR3 gives the full variable domain: EAGVVQSPRYKIIEKKQPVAFWCNPISGHNTLYWYLQNLGQGPELLIRYENEEAVDDSQLPKDRFSAERLKGVDSTLKIQPAELGDSAVYLCASSASGFTAEQFFGPGTRLTVL.

The gene calls are TRBV28 and TRBJ2-5; 9 bases fit TRBD1. V dropped 7 bases and J dropped 4; count of bases not matched to a gene: 10. In germline, CDR1 is MDHEN, CDR2 SYDVKM. The CDR3 runs 15 residues. The CDR3 nucleotides are TGTGCCAGCACTCCATCCGGGACAGGGACAGAGACCCAGTACTTC. Its translation: CASTPSGTGTETQYF.

J is TRBJ2-5 and V is TRBV7-2, with a tentative D call TRBD2 (5 bases). CDR3 length: 15 residues. The V gene lost 5 bases and the J gene lost 1 base, with 14 bases spanning the gap. Germline lookup yields CDR1 SGHTA and CDR2 FQGNSA. CDR3 in DNA: TGTGCCAGCAGCACATCGCGGCGGGTCCAAGAGACCCAGTACTTC. This gives the protein CASSTSRRVQETQYF.

V gene TRBV28 combines with J gene TRBJ1-5, with 10 bases aligning to TRBD1. The V gene's germline CDR1 is MDHEN and CDR2 SYDVKM. The ends lost 7 bases at V and 3 bases at J; junction bases unmatched: 6. This CDR3 has 15 residues. DNA of the CDR3: TGTGCCAGCACCCCTGGACAGGGGGACAATCAGCCCCAGCATTTT. Amino acids: CASTPGQGDNQPQHF. Full variable domain (outside the CDR3, taken from reference TRBV28 and TRBJ1-5): DVKVTQSSRYLVKRTGEKVFLECVQDMDHENMFWYRQDPGLGLRLIYFSYDVKMKEKGDIPEGYSVSREKKERFSLILESASTNQTSMYLCASTPGQGDNQPQHFGDGTRLSIL.

The chain recombines TRBV5-6 with TRBJ2-2; 11 bases match TRBD1. With 3 bases clipped from V and 3 bases from J, the junction kept 1 base outside the gene matches. CDR1 and CDR2 from the germline V gene are SGHDT and YYEEEE. The CDR3 covers 15 residues. The CDR3 nucleotides read TGTGCCAGCAGCTCGGGACAGGGGGACACCGGGGAGCTGTTTTTT. It specifies CASSSGQGDTGELFF.

This rearrangement joins TRBV6-5 to TRBJ2-7; D perhaps matches TRBD2 (5 bases). With 0 bases removed from V and 5 bases from J, the gap between germline ends came to 11 bases. This CDR3 has 14 residues. Germline V CDR1 and CDR2: MNHEY, SVGAGI. The CDR3 protein is CASSYSRASNEQYF. CDR3 in DNA: TGTGCCAGCAGTTACTCGAGGGCTAGCAACGAGCAGTACTTC.

CDR3 nucleotide sequence: TGTGCCAGCAGTTATGCCGGGACAGGGAATTACGAGCAGTACTTC. It is translated as CASSYAGTGNYEQYF. This chain connects TRBV2 to TRBJ2-7, with 9 positions matching TRBD1. With 5 bases clipped from V and 4 bases from J, the junction kept 9 bases outside the gene matches. The CDR3 consists of 15 residues. Germline values: CDR1 SNHLY, CDR2 FYNNEI.

The chain links TRBV12-5 to TRBJ2-1, with TRBD1 matching 8 bases. Germline CDR1 LGHNT, CDR2 FRNRAP. CDR3 length: 18 amino acids. Trimming took 4 bases from V and 0 from J; bases not matched to a gene: 11. In nucleotides, the CDR3 is TGTGCTAGTGGTTACCAACTGACAGGGGTTTTCTCCTACAATGAGCAGTTCTTC. The encoded protein is CASGYQLTGVFSYNEQFF. The full variable domain, rest sourced from reference TRBV12-5 and TRBJ2-1, is DARVTQTPRHKVTEMGQEVTMRCQPILGHNTVFWYRQTMMQGLELLAYFRNRAPLDDSGMPKDRFSAEMPDATLATLKIQPSEPRDSAVYFCASGYQLTGVFSYNEQFFGPGTRLTVL.

This rearrangement joins TRBV6-5 to TRBJ2-4; tentatively, D is TRBD1 (6 bases). The CDR3 loop spans 14 amino acids. Germline V gives CDR1 MNHEY, CDR2 SVGAGI. Trimming shortened V by 6 bases and J by 5 bases, and 14 bases separated the two germline ends. DNA for the CDR3: TGTGCCAGCAGCGATACAGGGTGGGAAAACATTCAGTACTTC. It yields the protein CASSDTGWENIQYF.